The 10 T cell receptor beta chains reported below all come from one sample, sequenced in a study of cytomegalovirus exposure and HLA in healthy donors. The PCR had 60 Vbeta and 13 Jbeta primers. Here immunoSEQ multiplex PCR was the method, and the copy in TCRdb shows in-frame clones only, minus some. The table has 120,000 to 150,000 clones, about 80% seen once. Sequencing was done on a sample of PBMCs. Receptors were obtained from a male donor in good health and CMV-seronegative.

J is TRBJ2-7 and V is TRBV7-8; TRBD2 agrees at 13 bases. The CDR3 is made up of 16 amino acids. The ends lost 5 bases at V and 0 bases at J; junction bases unmatched: 4. Germline V CDR1 and CDR2: SGHVS, FQNEAQ. The CDR3 nucleotides read TGTGCCAGCAGCCTCCGGACTAGCGGGAGCTCCTACGAGCAGTACTTC. Its protein product is CASSLRTSGSSYEQYF.

This chain links TRBV2 with TRBJ2-7; maybe TRBD1 (5 bases). This CDR3 contains 14 residues. Trimming stripped 8 bases from V and 5 bases from J, with 19 bases between. CDR1 and CDR2 from the germline V gene are SNHLY and FYNNEI. CDR3 sequence reads: CASLSQGERNEQYF. CDR3 DNA: TGTGCCAGCCTATCCCAGGGTGAGCGAAACGAGCAGTACTTC.

This clone appeared a single time. The rearrangement joins TRBV18 to TRBJ2-5, with 14 bases fitting TRBD2. J was trimmed by 1 base and V by 5 bases; bases with no gene match: 12. This CDR3 contains 19 residues. Germline V gene sequence: CDR1 KGHSH, CDR2 LQKENI. The CDR3 loop is CASSATSGRADISQETQYF. The CDR3 DNA is TGTGCCAGCTCAGCGACTAGCGGGAGGGCAGACATCTCCCAAGAGACCCAGTACTTC.

The CDR3 spells CASSKDRGYDYGYTF. CDR3 bases: TGTGCCAGTAGTAAGGACAGGGGGTATGACTATGGCTACACCTTC. This chain joins TRBV19 and TRBJ1-2, with TRBD1 matching over 10 bases. With V trimmed by 4 bases and J by 3 bases, 5 bases remained unmatched. The CDR3 sequence is 15 residues long. CDR1 and CDR2 (germline): LNHDA, SQIVND (reference sequence).

This chain links TRBV5-4 with TRBJ2-1, with 9 bases matching TRBD1. The CDR3 contains 16 residues. V dropped 4 bases and J dropped 5; count of bases not matched to a gene: 10. Germline V CDR1 and CDR2: SGHNT, YYREEE (reference sequence). CDR3 coding DNA: TGTGCCAGCAGCCCCCGGAGTCGGACAGGGGACAATGAGCAGTTCTTC. This sequence encodes CASSPRSRTGDNEQFF. Full variable domain (outside the CDR3, taken from reference TRBV5-4 and TRBJ2-1): ETGVTQSPTHLIKTRGQQVTLRCSSQSGHNTVSWYQQALGQGPQFIFQYYREEENGRGNFPPRFSGLQFPNYSSELNVNALELDDSALYLCASSPRSRTGDNEQFFGPGTRLTVL.

The chain is built from TRBV11-2 and TRBJ2-7, with D perhaps matching TRBD1 (5 bases). The CDR3 runs 13 residues. V lost 5 bases and J lost 3, with 11 bases in between. CDR1 is SGHAT and CDR2 is FQNNGV in the germline V gene. CDR3 sequence (DNA): TGTGCCAGCAGCCCGGACATGAACTACGAGCAGTACTTC. The encoded protein is CASSPDMNYEQYF.

The chain combines TRBV19 with TRBJ1-5; maybe TRBD1 (6 bases). Trimming stripped 5 bases from V and 3 bases from J, with 26 bases between. The germline V gene encodes CDR1 LNHDA and CDR2 SQIVND (reference sequence). The CDR3 length is 19 residues. CDR3 loop: CASSPRPQTGHRANQPQHF. In DNA form, the CDR3 reads TGTGCCAGTAGTCCCCGTCCCCAGACAGGTCACAGGGCCAATCAGCCCCAGCATTTT.

To note about this clone: An end of the junction does not agree with germline; a read error may underlie this. The V gene is TRBV7-9, the J gene TRBJ1-2; D is uncertain. This CDR3 is 17 amino acids long. Germline V gene lookup returns CDR1 SEHNR and CDR2 FQNEAQ (reference sequence). The CDR3: CSSSLSEGGKANYGYTF. The DNA for the CDR3 is TGTTCCAGCAGCTTATCCGAGGGAGGCAAAGCTAACTATGGCTACACCTTC.

This chain uses TRBV7-9 with TRBJ2-1; TRBD2 matches 7 bases. V dropped 5 bases and J dropped 4; count of bases not matched to a gene: 11. The CDR3 runs 16 residues. Germline assignment: CDR1 SEHNR and CDR2 FQNEAQ (reference sequence). The CDR3 coding sequence is TGTGCCAGCAGCGGCCGGGCGGGAGTCCAGTACAATGAGCAGTTCTTC. Amino acid sequence: CASSGRAGVQYNEQFF.

V and J are TRBV7-6 and TRBJ2-2; D unresolved. The CDR3 is 13 residues long. Trimming left V 4 bases short and J 7 bases short, with 10 bases between. Per the germline V gene, CDR1 is SGHVS and CDR2 is FNYEAQ. As DNA, the CDR3 is TGTGCCAGCAGCTCCCAGACTTTCGGGGAGCTGTTTTTT. Residues: CASSSQTFGELFF.